The TCR beta chain described here comes from a study of cytomegalovirus exposure and HLA in healthy donors. Findings and limits, study-wide: Reports state that TCR beta sequences accurately predicted most subjects' HLA-A and HLA-B alleles.

Primers: 60 Vbeta forward and 13 Jbeta reverse. Method: immunoSEQ multiplex PCR; TCRdb's copy keeps in-frame clones and lacks some. There are about 160,000 clones in the sample; 77% occur only once, and 2.2% lies in the top ten. Comment on this clone: Its specificity is unknown.

The CDR3 is 15 residues long. The V segment lost 1 base and the J segment 5 bases; nucleotides outside the gene matches: 3. CDR1 is SGHRS and CDR2 is YFSETQ in the germline V gene. This receptor was taken from a man in his forties or fifties in good health and CMV-seropositive. Sequencing was done on a sample of PBMCs. The rearrangement uses TRBV5-1 and TRBJ1-6; 7 positions agree with TRBD1. DNA of the CDR3: TGCGCCAGCAGCTTGAGGACAGGAAATAATTCACCCCTCCACTTT. Its protein product is CASSLRTGNNSPLHF.